What follows are 14 T cell receptor beta chains derived from one specimen sequenced in a study of blood T cell repertoires in COVID-19. Sequencing was performed with immunoSEQ multiplex PCR; in TCRdb, only in-frame clones are kept and a portion is missing. The data contain over 100,000 clones, approximately 84% of them singletons. Sequences were obtained from peripheral blood. All receptors come from a woman between 55 and 75 years old with acute or convalescent COVID-19.

V usage is TRBV18 and J usage is TRBJ1-6; 7 bases match TRBD1. The CDR3 contains 17 residues. From germline, CDR1 is KGHSH and CDR2 LQKENI. The V and J ends lost 1 base and 6 bases, in that order; junction bases with no gene match: 9. Written as DNA, the CDR3 is TGTGCCAGCTCACCACGAAGGGACAGCATTACTAATTCACCCCTCCACTTT. As protein: CASSPRRDSITNSPLHF.

The V call is TRBV6-5, the J call TRBJ2-3, with 7 bases identical to TRBD2. Germline CDR1 MNHEY, CDR2 SVGAGI. With V trimmed by 2 bases and J by 7 bases, 6 bases remained unmatched. The CDR3 extends over 14 amino acids. The CDR3 sequence is CASSYGSGGNTQYF. The DNA for the CDR3 is TGTGCCAGCAGTTACGGTTCCGGGGGGAATACGCAGTATTTT.

This chain links TRBV5-1 with TRBJ2-1; D remains ambiguous. V was pared by 6 bases and J by 3 bases, with 16 bases between. The CDR3 has 15 amino acids. Germline V lookup: CDR1 SGHRS, CDR2 YFSETQ. The CDR3 DNA reads TGCGCCAGCACCTTCGAGACAATTGACTACAATGAGCAGTTCTTC. Translated, it gives CASTFETIDYNEQFF.

CDR3 sequence: CSVMTGARTEAFF. CDR3 nucleotides: TGCAGCGTAATGACAGGGGCGAGGACTGAAGCTTTCTTT. V is TRBV29-1 and J is TRBJ1-1, with TRBD1 identical over 8 bases. J gave up 5 bases and V 6 bases, and 8 bases lay outside the gene matches. The CDR3 loop spans 13 amino acids. CDR1 and CDR2 (germline): SQVTM, ANQGSEA.

The CDR3 nucleotides are TGTGCCAGCAGCCAAAAGGGGCCTATCGGAGGAAACACCATATATTTT. Translation gives CASSQKGPIGGNTIYF. V gene TRBV3-1 (or the pseudogene TRBV3-2) combines with J gene TRBJ1-3; D is possibly TRBD1 (5 bases). Trimming removed 2 bases at V and 4 bases at J, with 15 bases between. The CDR3 spans 16 residues. The germline V gene has CDR1 LGHDT and CDR2 YNNKEL (reference sequence).

V gene TRBV5-4 combines with J gene TRBJ1-2, with D possibly TRBD1 on 5 matching bases. The germline V and J ends were trimmed by 5 bases and 2 bases, with 19 bases remaining between them. This CDR3 has 16 amino acids. Germline CDR1 is SGHNT and CDR2 is YYREEE (reference sequence). CDR3 sequence: CASRTLDQGLNYGYTF. The CDR3 DNA reads as TGTGCCAGCAGAACTTTAGACCAGGGATTGAACTATGGCTACACCTTC. Complete variable domain (other parts from reference TRBV5-4 and TRBJ1-2): ETGVTQSPTHLIKTRGQQVTLRCSSQSGHNTVSWYQQALGQGPQFIFQYYREEENGRGNFPPRFSGLQFPNYSSELNVNALELDDSALYLCASRTLDQGLNYGYTFGSGTRLTVV.

The CDR3 DNA reads TGTGCCAGCAGCCCGGCGACGGGGACAGCTTGGGGGCCCCAGCATTTT. Amino acid sequence: CASSPATGTAWGPQHF. This sequence joins TRBV5-5 and TRBJ1-5, with TRBD1 matching over 7 bases. From germline, CDR1 is SGHKS and CDR2 YYEKEE (reference sequence). The junction had 16 bases not matched to a gene; V was cut back by 4 bases and J by 9 bases. The CDR3 has 16 residues.

V is TRBV7-9 and J is TRBJ2-2; a possible D gene is TRBD2 (6 bases). Germline V lookup: CDR1 SEHNR, CDR2 FQNEAQ (reference sequence). V was clipped by 5 bases and J by 3 bases, with 13 bases between them. This CDR3 contains 15 residues. The CDR3 sequence: CASSGMGLYTGELFF. The CDR3 bases are TGTGCCAGCAGCGGAATGGGACTTTACACCGGGGAGCTGTTTTTT.

The chain joins TRBV6-5 to TRBJ1-1; unclear D gene. This CDR3 comprises 13 residues. The V end was cut by 6 bases, the J end by 4 bases, with 12 bases between. Germline values: CDR1 MNHEY, CDR2 SVGAGI. CDR3 amino acids: CASRLGRSTEAFF. The DNA of the CDR3 is TGTGCCAGCAGGCTCGGCCGGAGCACTGAAGCTTTCTTT.

The chain combines TRBV5-1 with TRBJ2-2; TRBD1 aligns across 8 bases. The junction had 5 bases not matched to a gene; V was cut back by 4 bases and J by 0 bases. The CDR3 runs 16 residues. Germline-derived CDR1 and CDR2 are SGHRS and YFSETQ. CDR3 sequence reads: CASSDDRGANTGELFF. Written as DNA, the CDR3 is TGCGCCAGCAGCGATGACAGGGGCGCGAACACCGGGGAGCTGTTTTTT.

The chain has TRBV18 and TRBJ1-4; D not certain. CDR3 length equals 13 residues. Trimming took off 5 bases at V and 11 bases at J, with 15 bases between the two ends. CDR1 and CDR2 (germline): KGHSH, LQKENI. This chain's CDR3 is CASSTAQQNKLFF. The CDR3 nucleotides are TGTGCCAGCTCAACAGCTCAACAAAACAAACTGTTTTTT. The full variable domain, its missing parts supplied by reference TRBV18 and TRBJ1-4, is NAGVMQNPRHLVRRRGQEARLRCSPMKGHSHVYWYRQLPEEGLKFMVYLQKENIIDESGMPKERFSAEFPKEGPSILRIQQVVRGDSAAYFCASSTAQQNKLFFGSGTQLSVL.

This rearrangement joins TRBV2 to TRBJ1-5; no definite D call. Trimming stripped 0 bases from V and 5 bases from J, with 14 bases between. The CDR3 is 16 residues long. Germline V gene data show CDR1 as SNHLY and CDR2 as FYNNEI. This chain's CDR3 is CASSEALAGPYQPQHF. DNA of the CDR3: TGTGCCAGCAGTGAAGCGCTAGCCGGGCCTTATCAGCCCCAGCATTTT.

This clone occurred a few times. The CDR3 loop reads CASSPQGGIYQPQHF. CDR3 coding DNA: TGTGCCAGCAGTCCTCAGGGAGGGATTTATCAGCCCCAGCATTTT. The chain carries TRBV6-5 and TRBJ1-5; weak D call: TRBD1 (5 bases). Trimming took 5 bases from V and 5 from J, leaving 16 bases between them. The CDR3 is made up of 15 amino acids. The V gene's germline CDR1 is MNHEY and CDR2 SVGAGI.

The gene calls are TRBV5-6 and TRBJ1-1; D may be TRBD1 (5 bases). This CDR3 is built from 14 residues. CDR1 and CDR2 from the germline V gene are SGHDT and YYEEEE. V lost 1 base and J 1 base, leaving 8 bases between the germline ends. The CDR3 DNA follows: TGTGCCAGCAGCTTGCGCGGGGGGAACACTGAAGCTTTCTTT. It codes for CASSLRGGNTEAFF.